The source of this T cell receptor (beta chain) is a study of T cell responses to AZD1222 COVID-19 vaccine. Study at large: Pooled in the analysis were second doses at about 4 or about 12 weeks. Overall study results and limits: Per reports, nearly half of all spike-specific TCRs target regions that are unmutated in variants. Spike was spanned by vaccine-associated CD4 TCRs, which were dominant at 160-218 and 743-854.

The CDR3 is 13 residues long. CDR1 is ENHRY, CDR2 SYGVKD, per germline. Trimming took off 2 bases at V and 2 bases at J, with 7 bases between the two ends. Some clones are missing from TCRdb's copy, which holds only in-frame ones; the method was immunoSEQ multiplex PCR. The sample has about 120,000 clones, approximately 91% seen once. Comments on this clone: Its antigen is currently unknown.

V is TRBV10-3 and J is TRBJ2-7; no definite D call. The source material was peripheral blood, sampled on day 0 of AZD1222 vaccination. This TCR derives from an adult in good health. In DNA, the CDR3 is TGTGCCATCAGTGAGGACGGCACCTACGAGCAGTACTTC. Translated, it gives CAISEDGTYEQYF.